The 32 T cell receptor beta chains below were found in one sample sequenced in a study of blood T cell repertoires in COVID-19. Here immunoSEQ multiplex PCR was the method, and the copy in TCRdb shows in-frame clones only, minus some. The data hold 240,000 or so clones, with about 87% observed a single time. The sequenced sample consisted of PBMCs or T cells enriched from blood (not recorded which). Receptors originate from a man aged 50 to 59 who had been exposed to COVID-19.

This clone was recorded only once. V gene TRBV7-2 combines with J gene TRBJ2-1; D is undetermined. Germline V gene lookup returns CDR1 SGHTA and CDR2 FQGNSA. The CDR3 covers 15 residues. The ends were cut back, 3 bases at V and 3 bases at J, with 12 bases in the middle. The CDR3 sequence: CASSLRSAYYNEQFF. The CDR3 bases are TGTGCCAGCAGCTTGAGAAGCGCATACTACAATGAGCAGTTCTTC.

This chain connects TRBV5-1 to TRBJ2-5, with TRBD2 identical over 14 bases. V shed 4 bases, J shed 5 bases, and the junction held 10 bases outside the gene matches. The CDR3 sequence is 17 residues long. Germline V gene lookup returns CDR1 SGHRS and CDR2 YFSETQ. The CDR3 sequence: CASSRSGTSGSGETQYF. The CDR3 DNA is TGCGCCAGCAGCCGATCCGGGACTAGCGGGAGTGGGGAGACCCAGTACTTC. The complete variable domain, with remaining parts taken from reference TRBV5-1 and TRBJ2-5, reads KAGVTQTPRYLIKTRGQQVTLSCSPISGHRSVSWYQQTPGQGLQFLFEYFSETQRNKGNFPGRFSGRQFSNSRSEMNVSTLELGDSALYLCASSRSGTSGSGETQYFGPGTRLLVL.

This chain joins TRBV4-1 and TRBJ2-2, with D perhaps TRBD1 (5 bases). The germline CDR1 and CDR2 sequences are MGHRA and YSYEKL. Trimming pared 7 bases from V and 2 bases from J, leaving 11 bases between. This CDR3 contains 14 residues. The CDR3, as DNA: TGCGCCAGCAAGGGGCAGTTAAACACCGGGGAGCTGTTTTTT. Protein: CASKGQLNTGELFF.

CDR3 amino acids: CASSDSWTSGSTDTQYF. The CDR3 coding sequence is TGTGCCAGCAGTGATTCCTGGACTAGCGGGAGCACAGATACGCAGTATTTT. This chain links TRBV2 with TRBJ2-3; TRBD2 matches 11 bases. The V and J ends lost 3 bases and 0 bases, in that order; junction bases with no gene match: 5. In germline, CDR1 is SNHLY, CDR2 FYNNEI. This CDR3 region has 17 residues.

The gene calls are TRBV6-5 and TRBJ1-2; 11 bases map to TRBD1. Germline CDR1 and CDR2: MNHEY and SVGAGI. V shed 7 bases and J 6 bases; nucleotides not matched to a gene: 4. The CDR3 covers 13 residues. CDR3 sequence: CASKSDRGHGYTF. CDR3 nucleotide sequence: TGTGCCAGCAAATCGGACAGGGGGCATGGCTACACCTTC.

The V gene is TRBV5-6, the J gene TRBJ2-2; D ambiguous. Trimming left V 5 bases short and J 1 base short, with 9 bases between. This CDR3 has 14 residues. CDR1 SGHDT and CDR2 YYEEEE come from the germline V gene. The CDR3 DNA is TGTGCCAGCAGTAGAGCCTTGAACACCGGGGAGCTGTTTTTT. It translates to CASSRALNTGELFF.

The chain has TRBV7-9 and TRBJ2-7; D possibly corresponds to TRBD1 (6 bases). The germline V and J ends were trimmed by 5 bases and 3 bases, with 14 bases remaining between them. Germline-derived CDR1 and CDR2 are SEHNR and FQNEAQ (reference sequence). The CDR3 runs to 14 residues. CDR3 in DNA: TGTGCCAGCAGCACCTGGGACACGCACTACGAGCAGTACGTC. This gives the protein CASSTWDTHYEQYV.

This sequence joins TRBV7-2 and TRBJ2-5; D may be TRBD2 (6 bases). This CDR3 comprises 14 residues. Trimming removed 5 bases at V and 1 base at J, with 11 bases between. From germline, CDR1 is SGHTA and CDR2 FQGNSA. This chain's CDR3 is CASSPGTFQETQYF. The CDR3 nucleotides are TGTGCCAGCAGCCCCGGGACTTTCCAAGAGACCCAGTACTTC.

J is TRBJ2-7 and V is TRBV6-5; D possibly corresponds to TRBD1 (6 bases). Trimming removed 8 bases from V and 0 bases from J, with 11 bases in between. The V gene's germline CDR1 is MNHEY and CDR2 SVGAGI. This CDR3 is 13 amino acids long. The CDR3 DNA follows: TGTGCCAGCTTCCGGGACAACTCCTACGAGCAGTACTTC. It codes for CASFRDNSYEQYF.

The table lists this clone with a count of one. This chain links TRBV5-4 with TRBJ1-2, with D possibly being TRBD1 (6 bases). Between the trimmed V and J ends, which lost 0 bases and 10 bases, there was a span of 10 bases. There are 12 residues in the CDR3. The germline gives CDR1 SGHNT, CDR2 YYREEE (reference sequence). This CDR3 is CASSLGEGDYTF. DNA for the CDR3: TGTGCCAGCAGCTTGGGGGAGGGGGACTACACCTTC.

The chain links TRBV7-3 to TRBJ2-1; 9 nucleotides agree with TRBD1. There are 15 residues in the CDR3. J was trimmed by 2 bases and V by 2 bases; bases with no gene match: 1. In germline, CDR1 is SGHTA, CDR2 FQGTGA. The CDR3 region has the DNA TGTGCCAGCAGCTTAGGACAGGGGACCTACAATGAGCAGTTCTTC. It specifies CASSLGQGTYNEQFF. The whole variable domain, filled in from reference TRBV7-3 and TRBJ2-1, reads GAGVSQTPSNKVTEKGKYVELRCDPISGHTALYWYRQSLGQGPEFLIYFQGTGAADDSGLPNDRFFAVRPEGSVSTLKIQRTERGDSAVYLCASSLGQGTYNEQFFGPGTRLTVL.

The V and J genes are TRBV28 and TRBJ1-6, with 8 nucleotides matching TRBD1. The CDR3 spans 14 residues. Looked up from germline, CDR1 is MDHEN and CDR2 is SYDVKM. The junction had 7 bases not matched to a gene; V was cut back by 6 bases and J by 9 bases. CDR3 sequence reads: CASRADRAVSPLHF. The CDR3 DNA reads TGTGCCAGCAGAGCGGACAGGGCGGTTTCACCCCTCCACTTT.

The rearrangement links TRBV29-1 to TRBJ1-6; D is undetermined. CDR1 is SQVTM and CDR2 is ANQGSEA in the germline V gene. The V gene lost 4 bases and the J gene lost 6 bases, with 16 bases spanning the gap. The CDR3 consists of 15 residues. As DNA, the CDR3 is TGCAGCGTTGGATTCGGGAGTGAAATTAATTCACCCCTCCACTTT. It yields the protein CSVGFGSEINSPLHF.

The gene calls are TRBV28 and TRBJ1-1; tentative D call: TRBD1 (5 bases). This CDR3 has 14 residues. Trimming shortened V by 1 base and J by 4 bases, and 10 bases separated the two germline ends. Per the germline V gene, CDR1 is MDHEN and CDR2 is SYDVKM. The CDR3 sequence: CASSLYRRGTEAFF. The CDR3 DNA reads TGTGCCAGCAGTTTATACAGAAGGGGCACTGAAGCTTTCTTT. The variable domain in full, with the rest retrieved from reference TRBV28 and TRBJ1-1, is DVKVTQSSRYLVKRTGEKVFLECVQDMDHENMFWYRQDPGLGLRLIYFSYDVKMKEKGDIPEGYSVSREKKERFSLILESASTNQTSMYLCASSLYRRGTEAFFGQGTRLTVV.

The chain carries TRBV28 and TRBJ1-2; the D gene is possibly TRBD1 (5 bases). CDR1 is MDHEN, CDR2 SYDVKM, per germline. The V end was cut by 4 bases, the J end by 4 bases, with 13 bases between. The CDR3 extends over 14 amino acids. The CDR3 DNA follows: TGTGCCAGCAGTTACCAGGGACTGAGCTATGGCTACACCTTC. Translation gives CASSYQGLSYGYTF.

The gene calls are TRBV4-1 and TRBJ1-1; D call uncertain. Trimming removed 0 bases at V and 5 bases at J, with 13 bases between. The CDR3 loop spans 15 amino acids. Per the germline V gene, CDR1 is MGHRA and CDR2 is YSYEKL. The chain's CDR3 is CASSQDPGLTTEAFF. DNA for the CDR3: TGCGCCAGCAGCCAAGATCCCGGACTTACTACTGAAGCTTTCTTT.

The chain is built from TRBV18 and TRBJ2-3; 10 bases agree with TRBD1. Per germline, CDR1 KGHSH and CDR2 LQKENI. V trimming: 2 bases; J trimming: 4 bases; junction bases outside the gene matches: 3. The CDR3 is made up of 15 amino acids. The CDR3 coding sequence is TGTGCCAGCTCACCATCGACAGGGGGCGCAGATACGCAGTATTTT. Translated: CASSPSTGGADTQYF.

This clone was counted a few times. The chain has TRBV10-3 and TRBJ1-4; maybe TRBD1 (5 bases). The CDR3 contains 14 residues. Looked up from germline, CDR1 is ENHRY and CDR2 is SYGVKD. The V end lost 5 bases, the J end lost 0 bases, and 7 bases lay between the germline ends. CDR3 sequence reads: CAISPTATNEKLFF. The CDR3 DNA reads TGTGCCATCAGTCCGACAGCAACTAATGAAAAACTGTTTTTT.

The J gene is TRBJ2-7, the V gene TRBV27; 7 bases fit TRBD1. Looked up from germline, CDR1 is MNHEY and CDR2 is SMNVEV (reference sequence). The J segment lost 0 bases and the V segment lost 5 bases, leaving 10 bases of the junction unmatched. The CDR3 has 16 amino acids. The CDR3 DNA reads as TGTGCCAGCAGTCCACTGCCGGGACAGACCTCCTACGAGCAGTACTTC. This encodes CASSPLPGQTSYEQYF.

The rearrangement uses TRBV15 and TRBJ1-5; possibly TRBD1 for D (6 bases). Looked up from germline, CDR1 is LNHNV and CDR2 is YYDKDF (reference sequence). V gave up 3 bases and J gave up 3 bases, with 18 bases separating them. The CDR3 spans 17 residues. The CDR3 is CATSRVGGGTNNQPQHF. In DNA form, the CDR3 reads TGTGCCACCAGCAGGGTGGGTGGGGGCACGAACAATCAGCCCCAGCATTTT.

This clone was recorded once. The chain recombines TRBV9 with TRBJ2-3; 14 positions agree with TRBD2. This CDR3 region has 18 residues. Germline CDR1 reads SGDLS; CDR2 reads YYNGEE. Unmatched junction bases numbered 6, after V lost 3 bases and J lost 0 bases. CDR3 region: CASSGGTSGGPSTDTQYF. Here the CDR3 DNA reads TGTGCCAGCAGCGGCGGGACTAGCGGGGGTCCTAGCACAGATACGCAGTATTTT. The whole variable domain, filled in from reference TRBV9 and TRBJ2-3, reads DSGVTQTPKHLITATGQRVTLRCSPRSGDLSVYWYQQSLDQGLQFLIQYYNGEERAKGNILERFSAQQFPDLHSELNLSSLELGDSALYFCASSGGTSGGPSTDTQYFGPGTRLTVL.

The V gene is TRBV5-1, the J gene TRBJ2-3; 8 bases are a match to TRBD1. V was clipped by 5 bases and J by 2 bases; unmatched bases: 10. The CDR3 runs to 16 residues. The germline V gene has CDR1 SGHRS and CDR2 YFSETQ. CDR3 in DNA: TGCGCCAGCAGGGACCCAGGGGGCCCTTACACAGATACGCAGTATTTT. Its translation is CASRDPGGPYTDTQYF.

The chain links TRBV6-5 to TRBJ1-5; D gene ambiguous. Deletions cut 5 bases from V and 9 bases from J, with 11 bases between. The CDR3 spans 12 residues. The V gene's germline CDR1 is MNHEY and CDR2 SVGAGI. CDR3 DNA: TGTGCCAGCAGTCTCCCTCCCGGGCCCCAGCATTTT. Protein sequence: CASSLPPGPQHF.

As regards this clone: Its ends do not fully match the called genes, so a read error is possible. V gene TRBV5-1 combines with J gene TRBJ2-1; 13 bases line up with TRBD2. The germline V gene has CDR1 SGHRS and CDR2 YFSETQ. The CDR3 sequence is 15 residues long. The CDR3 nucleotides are TGCGCCAGCATCTTGACTAGCGGGGGGAAAAATGAGCAGTTCTTC. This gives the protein CASILTSGGKNEQFF. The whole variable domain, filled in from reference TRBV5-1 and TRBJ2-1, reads KAGVTQTPRYLIKTRGQQVTLSCSPISGHRSVSWYQQTPGQGLQFLFEYFSETQRNKGNFPGRFSGRQFSNSRSEMNVSTLELGDSALYLCASILTSGGKNEQFFGPGTRLTVL.

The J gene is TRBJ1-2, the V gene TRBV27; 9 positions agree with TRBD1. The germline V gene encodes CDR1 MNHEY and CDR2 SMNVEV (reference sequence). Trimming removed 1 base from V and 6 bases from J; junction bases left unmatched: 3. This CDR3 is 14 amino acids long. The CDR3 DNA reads TGTGCCAGCAGTTTATACAGGGGGCTGAATGGCTACACCTTC. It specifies CASSLYRGLNGYTF.

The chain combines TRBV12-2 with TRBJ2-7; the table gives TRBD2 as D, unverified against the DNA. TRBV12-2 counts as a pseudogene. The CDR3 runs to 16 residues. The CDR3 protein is CASRPPFLSVANEQYV. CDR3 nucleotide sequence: TGTGCAAGTCGCCCCCCATTTTTATCGGTTGCGAACGAGCAGTACGTC.

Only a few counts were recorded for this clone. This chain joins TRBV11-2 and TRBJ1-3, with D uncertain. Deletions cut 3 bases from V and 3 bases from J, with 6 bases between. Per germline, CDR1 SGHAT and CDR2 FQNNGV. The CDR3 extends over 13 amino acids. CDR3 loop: CASSFSLGNTIYF. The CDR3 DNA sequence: TGTGCCAGCAGCTTTAGCCTTGGAAACACCATATATTTT.

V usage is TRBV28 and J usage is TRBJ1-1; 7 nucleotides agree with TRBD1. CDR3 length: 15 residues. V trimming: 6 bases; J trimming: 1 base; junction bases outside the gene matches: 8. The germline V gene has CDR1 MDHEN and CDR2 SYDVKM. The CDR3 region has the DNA TGTGCCAGCAGCCAATGGGACAGATCGAACACTGAAGCTTTCTTT. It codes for CASSQWDRSNTEAFF.

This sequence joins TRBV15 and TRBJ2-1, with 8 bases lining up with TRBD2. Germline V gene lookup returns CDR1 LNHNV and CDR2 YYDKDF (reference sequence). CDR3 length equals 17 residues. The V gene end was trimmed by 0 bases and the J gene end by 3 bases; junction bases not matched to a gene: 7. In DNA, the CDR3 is TGTGCCACCAGCAGAGATGGAGTAGCGGGAATCTACAATGAGCAGTTCTTC. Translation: CATSRDGVAGIYNEQFF.

The CDR3 loop reads CASSVAAGGSGNTIYF. CDR3 sequence (DNA): TGTGCCAGCAGCGTAGCGGCAGGGGGCTCTGGAAACACCATATATTTT. This sequence joins TRBV9 and TRBJ1-3, with 7 bases fitting TRBD1. The germline V gene encodes CDR1 SGDLS and CDR2 YYNGEE. Trimming removed 0 bases from V and 0 bases from J; junction bases left unmatched: 3. CDR3 length equals 16 residues.

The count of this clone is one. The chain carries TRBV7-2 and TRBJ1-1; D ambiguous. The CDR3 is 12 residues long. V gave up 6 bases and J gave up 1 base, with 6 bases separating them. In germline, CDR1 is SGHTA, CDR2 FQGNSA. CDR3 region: CASSRRNTEAFF. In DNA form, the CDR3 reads TGTGCCAGCAGTCGGAGGAACACTGAAGCTTTCTTT.

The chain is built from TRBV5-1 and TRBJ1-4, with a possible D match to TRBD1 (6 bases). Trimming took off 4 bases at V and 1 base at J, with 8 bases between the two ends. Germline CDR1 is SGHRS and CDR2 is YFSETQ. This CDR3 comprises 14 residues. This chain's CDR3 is CASSRGQTNEKLFF. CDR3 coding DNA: TGCGCCAGCAGCCGGGGACAAACTAATGAAAAACTGTTTTTT.